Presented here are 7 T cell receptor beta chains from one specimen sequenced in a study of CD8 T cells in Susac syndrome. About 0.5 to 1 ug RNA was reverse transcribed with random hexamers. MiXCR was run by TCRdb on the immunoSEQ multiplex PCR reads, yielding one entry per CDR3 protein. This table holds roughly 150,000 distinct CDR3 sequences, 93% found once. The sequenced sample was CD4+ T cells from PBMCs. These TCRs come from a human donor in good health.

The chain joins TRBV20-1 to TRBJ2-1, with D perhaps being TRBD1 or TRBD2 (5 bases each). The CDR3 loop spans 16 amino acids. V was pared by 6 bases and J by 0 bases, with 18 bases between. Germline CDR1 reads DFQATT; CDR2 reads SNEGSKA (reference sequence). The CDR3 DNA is TGCAGTGCAGAGGGGTTCGGGTTCAGCTCCTACAATGAGCAGTTCTTC. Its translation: CSAEGFGFSSYNEQFF.

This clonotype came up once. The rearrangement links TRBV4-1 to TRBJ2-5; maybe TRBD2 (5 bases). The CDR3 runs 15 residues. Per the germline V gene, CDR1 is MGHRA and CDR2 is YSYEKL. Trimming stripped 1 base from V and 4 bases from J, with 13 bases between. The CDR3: CASSQVALGRETQYF. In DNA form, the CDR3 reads TGCGCCAGCAGCCAAGTAGCGTTGGGGAGAGAGACCCAGTACTTC.

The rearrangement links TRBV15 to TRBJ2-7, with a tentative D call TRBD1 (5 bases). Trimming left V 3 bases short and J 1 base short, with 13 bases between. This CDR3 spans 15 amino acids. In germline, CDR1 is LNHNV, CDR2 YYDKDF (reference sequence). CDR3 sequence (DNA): TGTGCCACCAGCAGTCAGGACACCATGTCCTACGAGCAGTACTTC. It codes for CATSSQDTMSYEQYF.

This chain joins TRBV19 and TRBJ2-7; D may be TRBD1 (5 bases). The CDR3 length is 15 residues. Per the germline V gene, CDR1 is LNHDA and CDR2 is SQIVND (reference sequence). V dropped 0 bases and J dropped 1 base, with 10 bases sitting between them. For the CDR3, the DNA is TGTGCCAGTAGTATAGATTCGGCAGGGTCCTACGAGCAGTACTTC. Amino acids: CASSIDSAGSYEQYF.

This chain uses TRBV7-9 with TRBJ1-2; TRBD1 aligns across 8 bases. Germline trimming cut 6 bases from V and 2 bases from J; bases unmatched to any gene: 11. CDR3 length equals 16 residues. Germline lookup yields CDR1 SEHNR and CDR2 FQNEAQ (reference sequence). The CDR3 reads CASSFQTGTGNYGYTF. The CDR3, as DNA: TGTGCCAGCAGTTTTCAAACCGGGACAGGAAACTATGGCTACACCTTC.

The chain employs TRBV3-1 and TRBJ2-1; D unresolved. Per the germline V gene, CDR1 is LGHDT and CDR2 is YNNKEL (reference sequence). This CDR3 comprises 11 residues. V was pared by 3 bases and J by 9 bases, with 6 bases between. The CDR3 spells CASSQPGEQFF. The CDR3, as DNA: TGTGCCAGCAGCCAGCCCGGTGAGCAGTTCTTC.

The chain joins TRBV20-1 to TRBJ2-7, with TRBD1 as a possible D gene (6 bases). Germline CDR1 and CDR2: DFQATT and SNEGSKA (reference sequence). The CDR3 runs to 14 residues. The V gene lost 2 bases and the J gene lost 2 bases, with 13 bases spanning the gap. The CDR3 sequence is CSARPFAGAYEQYF. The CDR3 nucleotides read TGCAGTGCTAGACCTTTCGCAGGGGCCTACGAGCAGTACTTC.